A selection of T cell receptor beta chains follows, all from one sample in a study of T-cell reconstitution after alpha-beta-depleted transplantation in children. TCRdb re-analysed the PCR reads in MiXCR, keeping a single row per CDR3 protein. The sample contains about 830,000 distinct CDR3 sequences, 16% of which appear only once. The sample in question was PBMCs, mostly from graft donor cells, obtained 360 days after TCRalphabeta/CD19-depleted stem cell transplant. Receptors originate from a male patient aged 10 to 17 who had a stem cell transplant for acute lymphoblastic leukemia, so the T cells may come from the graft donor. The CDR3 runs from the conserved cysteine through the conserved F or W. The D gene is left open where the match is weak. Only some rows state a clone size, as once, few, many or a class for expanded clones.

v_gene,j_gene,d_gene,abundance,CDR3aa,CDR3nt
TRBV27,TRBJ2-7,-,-,CASSLGYDTSSYSYEQYF,TGTGCCAGCAGTTTAGGATATGACACTTCCTCATACTCCTACGAGCAGTACTTC
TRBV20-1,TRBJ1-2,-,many,CSASRVRDYGYTF,TGCAGTGCTAGTCGGGTTCGGGACTATGGCTACACCTTC
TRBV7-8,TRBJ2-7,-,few,CASSLSRWAYEQYF,TGTGCCAGCAGTCTTTCTAGGTGGGCCTACGAGCAGTACTTC
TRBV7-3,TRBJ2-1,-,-,CASSLTMYNEQFF,TGTGCCAGCAGCTTAACGATGTACAATGAGCAGTTCTTC
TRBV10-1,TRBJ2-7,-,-,CASASYEQYF,TGCGCCAGCGCCTCCTACGAGCAGTACTTC
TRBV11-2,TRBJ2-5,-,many,CASSQDLTQYF,TGTGCCAGCAGCCAGGACCTAACCCAGTACTTC
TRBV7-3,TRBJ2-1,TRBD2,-,CASSLHSSGRASINEQFF,TGTGCCAGCAGCTTACACTCTAGCGGGAGGGCCTCGATAAATGAGCAGTTCTTC
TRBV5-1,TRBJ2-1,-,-,CASSPSRGREQFF,TGCGCCAGCAGCCCCTCCCGTGGACGTGAGCAGTTCTTC
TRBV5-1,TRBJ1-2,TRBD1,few,CASSKRTGGSPTIYGYTF,TGCGCCAGCAGCAAACGGACAGGGGGCTCTCCAACGATCTATGGCTACACCTTC
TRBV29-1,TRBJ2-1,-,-,CSVEDQAHEQFF,TGCAGCGTTGAAGATCAGGCTCATGAGCAGTTCTTC